These T cell receptor beta chains were read from a single sample in a study of type 1 and type 2 diabetes patients. MiXCR was run by TCRdb on the multiplex PCR reads, yielding one entry per CDR3 protein. In the table there are more than 250,000 distinct CDR3 sequences, more than 40% of which are singletons. The sample comprised peripheral blood mononuclear cells (PBMCs). The receptors here all came from a man aged 18 to 30 with type 2 diabetes. CDR3s include the opening cysteine and the closing phenylalanine or tryptophan. A D gene is named only where the DNA matches it firmly. Not all rows give a size; the values are once, few, many and, for expanded clones, a class.

>TRBJ2-2|.|TRBV5-1|TRBD1
TGCGCCAGCAGCTTGTGGGGACAGAGTTTGACCGGGGAGCTGTTTTTT
CASSLWGQSLTGELFF
>TRBJ2-7|.|TRBV18|.
TGTGCCAGCTCACCAGTCCAGACCTTAGGGTCCTACGAGCAGTACTTC
CASSPVQTLGSYEQYF
>TRBJ2-2|.|TRBV29-1|.
TGCAGCGTTGTACACGGGCTCGGGGAGCTGTTTTTT
CSVVHGLGELFF
>TRBJ1-3|.|TRBV7-3|.
TGTGCCAGTAGTATGGACCTGTTTGGGAACACCATATATTTT
CASSMDLFGNTIYF
>TRBJ2-1|few|TRBV12-3/TRBV12-4|.
TGCGCCAGCAGTGAGGGTCAGGGGAATGAGCAGTTCTTC
CASSEGQGNEQFF
>TRBJ1-1|few|TRBV5-1|.
TGCGCCAGCAGCTTTAATTGGAACACTGAAGCTTTCTTT
CASSFNWNTEAFF
>TRBJ2-1|few|TRBV2|.
TGTGCCAGCAGTGAAACCCCCACTAGCTACAATGAGCAGTTCTTC
CASSETPTSYNEQFF
>TRBJ2-5|.|TRBV10-3|.
TGTGCCATCAGTGAGCGACATGTGCAAGAGACCCAGTACTTC
CAISERHVQETQYF
>TRBJ2-5|few|TRBV10-2|.
TGCGCCAGCAGTGATTGGAGGGGCCAAGAGACCCAGTACTTC
CASSDWRGQETQYF
>TRBJ2-1|few|TRBV4-3|.
TGCGCCAGCAGCCAAGATCTGGGGGGGCAGGTCAATGAGCAGTTCTTC
CASSQDLGGQVNEQFF
>TRBJ1-2|.|TRBV7-9|TRBD1
TGTGCCAGCAGCCCAGGGGGGCCAGGGGATGGCTACACCTTC
CASSPGGPGDGYTF
>TRBJ2-7|.|TRBV6-6|TRBD2
TGTGCCAGCAGTTACTCTAAAGAGGGGACGAGGGACCGGGAGGCCATATTCGAGCAGTACTTC
CASSYSKEGTRDREAIFEQYF
>TRBJ2-5|.|TRBV6-1|.
TGTGCCAGCAGTGGGTGGAAGGGGGCCCAGTACTTC
CASSGWKGAQYF
>TRBJ2-1|.|TRBV7-2|TRBD2
TGTGCCAGCAGCTTGACTAGCGGGGCAGGCTACAATGAGCAGTTCTTC
CASSLTSGAGYNEQFF
>TRBJ2-6|few|TRBV2|.
TGTGCCAGCAGTGAAACAGGAAACTCTGGGGCCAACGTCCTGACTTTC
CASSETGNSGANVLTF
>TRBJ2-5|many|TRBV2|TRBD1
TGTGCCAGCAATGGACTGGACAGGGGCGCAGAGACCCAGTACTTC
CASNGLDRGAETQYF
>TRBJ2-1|.|TRBV6-5|.
TGTGCCTCTGGGGACGGGGGTGGAACAGCCTTCTTC
CASGDGGGTAFF
>TRBJ1-4|.|TRBV6-5|.
TGTGCCAGCAGTTACTCGGCAGGGTTTGGTGAAAAACTGTTTTTT
CASSYSAGFGEKLFF
>TRBJ2-5|few|TRBV5-1|.
TGCGCCAGCAGCTGGCAGGGGAACGGGGAGACCCAGTACTTC
CASSWQGNGETQYF
>TRBJ1-1|.|TRBV2|.
TGTGCCAGCTGGGAGTACATGAACACTGAAGCTTTCTTT
CASWEYMNTEAFF
>TRBJ2-7|.|TRBV4-2|.
TGTGCCAGCAGCCATCAGGGCTCGTCCGAGCAGTACTTC
CASSHQGSSEQYF
>TRBJ1-5|.|TRBV19|TRBD1
TGTGCCAGCAGTGACCCATTGACAGGGCTGAATCAGCTCCAGCATTTT
CASSDPLTGLNQLQHF
>TRBJ2-7|.|TRBV6-5|TRBD2
TGTGCCAGTTCCTCCGGGACTAGCGGGTCCCCCTACGAGCAGTACTTC
CASSSGTSGSPYEQYF
>TRBJ2-2|.|TRBV7-3|.
TGTGCCAGCGGGCAGGAAAACACCGGGGAGCTGTTTTTT
CASGQENTGELFF
>TRBJ2-1|few|TRBV7-2|.
TGTGCCAGCAGCTCCACTTTCGGCGGTGAGCAGTTCTTC
CASSSTFGGEQFF